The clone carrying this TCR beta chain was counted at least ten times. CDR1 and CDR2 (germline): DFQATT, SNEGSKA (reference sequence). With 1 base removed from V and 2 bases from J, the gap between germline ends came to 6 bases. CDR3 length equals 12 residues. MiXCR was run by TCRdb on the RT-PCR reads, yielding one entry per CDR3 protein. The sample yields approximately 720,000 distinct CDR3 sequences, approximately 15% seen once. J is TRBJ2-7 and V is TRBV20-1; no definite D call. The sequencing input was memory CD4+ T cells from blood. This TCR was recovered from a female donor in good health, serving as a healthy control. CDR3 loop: CSARGLAYEQYF. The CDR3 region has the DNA TGCAGTGCTAGAGGACTGGCCTACGAGCAGTACTTC.